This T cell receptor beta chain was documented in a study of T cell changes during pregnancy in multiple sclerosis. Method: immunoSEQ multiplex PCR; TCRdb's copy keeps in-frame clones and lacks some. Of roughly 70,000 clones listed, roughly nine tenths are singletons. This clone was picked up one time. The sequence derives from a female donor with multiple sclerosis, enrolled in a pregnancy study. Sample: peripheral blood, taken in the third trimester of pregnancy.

The CDR3 DNA is TGTGCCAGCAGTTACTCCGGGACTCTGAACACTGAAGCTTTCTTT. It yields the protein CASSYSGTLNTEAFF. The rearrangement joins TRBV6-5 to TRBJ1-1; tentative D call: TRBD1 (5 bases). The CDR3 runs to 15 residues. The V end lost 0 bases, the J end lost 0 bases, and 8 bases lay between the germline ends. Germline CDR1 and CDR2: MNHEY and SVGAGI.